This entry lists 24 T cell receptor beta chains sequenced from one sample in a study of shared clonotypes between healthy human individuals. Profiling relied on immunoSEQ multiplex PCR, and the TCRdb table lists in-frame clones only, not all of them. The sample has approximately 340,000 clones, about 74% seen once. The sequenced material came from memory CD4+ T cells sorted from blood. Subset of the sample: CD45RA-negative fraction. Receptors originate from a man in his thirties or forties in good health.

This clone has only a few counts. The chain recombines TRBV18 with TRBJ2-2; 11 bases are a match to TRBD2. The CDR3 runs 16 residues. Trimming took 3 bases from V and 6 from J; bases not matched to a gene: 6. Looked up from germline, CDR1 is KGHSH and CDR2 is LQKENI. This chain's CDR3 is CASSPSSGRASGELFF. Written as DNA, the CDR3 is TGTGCCAGCTCACCGAGTAGCGGGAGGGCTTCCGGGGAGCTGTTTTTT.

The chain links TRBV18 to TRBJ1-1; D perhaps matches TRBD1 (6 bases). Germline V gives CDR1 KGHSH, CDR2 LQKENI. The CDR3 length is 15 residues. Deletions cut 3 bases from V and 11 bases from J, with 22 bases between. CDR3 amino acids: CASSPPRGGLSEAFF. The CDR3 DNA reads as TGTGCCAGCTCACCTCCCCGAGGGGGACTCTCCGAGGCTTTCTTT.

This clone was observed once. A far larger clone is one nucleotide away, so this likely arose from a read error. CDR3 sequence reads: CTSSPGQTGYTF. DNA of the CDR3: TGTACCAGCTCACCGGGACAGACGGGCTACACCTTC. The gene calls are TRBV18 and TRBJ1-2, with 7 bases fitting TRBD1. Germline loops: CDR1 KGHSH, CDR2 LQKENI. The CDR3 length is 12 residues.

The V gene is TRBV5-1, the J gene TRBJ2-4; TRBD1 matches at 7 bases. Germline lookup yields CDR1 SGHRS and CDR2 YFSETQ. The V segment lost 0 bases and the J segment 4 bases; nucleotides outside the gene matches: 16. The CDR3 length is 19 residues. CDR3 sequence reads: CASSLATADRSVSKNIQYF. The CDR3 nucleotides are TGCGCCAGCAGCTTGGCAACGGCGGACAGGTCAGTTTCGAAAAACATTCAGTACTTC.

This clone showed up just a few times. This chain joins TRBV28 and TRBJ2-5, with TRBD1 matching 9 bases. The CDR3 consists of 13 residues. The V gene end was trimmed by 6 bases and the J gene end by 1 base; junction bases not matched to a gene: 0. Germline V lookup: CDR1 MDHEN, CDR2 SYDVKM. DNA of the CDR3: TGTGCCAGCAGACAGGGGGCCCAAGAGACCCAGTACTTC. Protein product: CASRQGAQETQYF.

The rearrangement links TRBV7-2 to TRBJ1-2; D gene ambiguous. Trimming removed 4 bases from V and 5 bases from J, with 14 bases in between. Germline CDR1 is SGHTA and CDR2 is FQGNSA. The CDR3 totals 14 residues. The chain's CDR3 is CASSSTKEGYGYTF. CDR3 DNA sequence: TGTGCCAGCAGCTCCACCAAGGAGGGTTATGGCTACACCTTC. Full variable domain (outside the CDR3, taken from reference TRBV7-2 and TRBJ1-2): GAGVSQSPSNKVTEKGKDVELRCDPISGHTALYWYRQSLGQGLEFLIYFQGNSAPDKSGLPSDRFSAERTGGSVSTLTIQRTQQEDSAVYLCASSSTKEGYGYTFGSGTRLTVV.

In its sample, this clone was seen once. An end of the junction differs from the germline gene, which may be a read error. This chain uses TRBV27 with TRBJ2-5, with 7 bases aligning to TRBD1. From germline, CDR1 is MNHEY and CDR2 SMNVEV (reference sequence). The CDR3 has 13 residues. The CDR3 region is CASSRQGQGTQYF. The CDR3 region has the DNA TGTGCCAGCAGTAGACAGGGCCAAGGGACCCAGTACTTC.

The chain has TRBV21-1 and TRBJ2-7. TRBV21-1 is reported as a pseudogene. This CDR3 has 12 amino acids. The CDR3 DNA sequence: TGTGCCAGCAGCTCCTACACTTACGAGCAGTACTTC. Translating gives CASSSYTYEQYF.

V gene TRBV30 combines with J gene TRBJ2-7; 7 bases agree with TRBD1. V lost 0 bases to trimming and J lost 3 bases; unmatched junction nucleotides: 5. The CDR3 is 14 residues long. Germline V lookup: CDR1 GTSNPN, CDR2 SVGIG (reference sequence). The CDR3 sequence is CAWSVAQGDYEQYF. The CDR3 nucleotides are TGTGCCTGGAGTGTAGCCCAGGGGGACTACGAGCAGTACTTC.

Only a few counts were recorded for this clone. V gene TRBV4-1 combines with J gene TRBJ1-5, with a weak D call TRBD1 (5 bases). Looked up from germline, CDR1 is MGHRA and CDR2 is YSYEKL. V lost 0 bases to trimming and J lost 1 base, with 16 bases between them. This CDR3 region has 18 residues. CDR3 sequence (DNA): TGCGCCAGCAGCCAAGAAGGACCTGGGGGTGGAAGCAATCAGCCCCAGCATTTT. Encoded protein: CASSQEGPGGGSNQPQHF.

The genes are TRBV5-4 and TRBJ2-3; 9 bases align to TRBD2. This CDR3 is 13 amino acids long. With 10 bases clipped from V and 7 bases from J, the junction kept 10 bases outside the gene matches. Germline V gene lookup returns CDR1 SGHNT and CDR2 YYREEE (reference sequence). The CDR3 DNA sequence: TGTGCCTCCTCATTGACTAGCGGCAATACGCAGTATTTT. As protein: CASSLTSGNTQYF.

This chain links TRBV4-3 with TRBJ2-3, with D perhaps matching TRBD1 (6 bases). The CDR3 has 16 residues. V gave up 0 bases and J gave up 5 bases, with 15 bases separating them. The germline V gene encodes CDR1 LGHNA and CDR2 YSLEER. CDR3 nucleotides: TGCGCCAGCAGCCAAGATCCAGGGGTTGGTGGAGATACGCAGTATTTT. Its translation is CASSQDPGVGGDTQYF.

With respect to this clone: Other nucleotide sequences from this sample produce the same CDR3. The chain links TRBV5-1 to TRBJ1-2; the D is unclear. V was shortened by 0 bases and J by 3 bases, with 9 bases between the two germline ends. The CDR3 runs to 14 residues. The V gene's germline CDR1 is SGHRS and CDR2 YFSETQ. CDR3 sequence reads: CASSLAGSDYGYTF. As DNA, the CDR3 is TGCGCCAGCAGCTTGGCCGGGTCCGACTATGGCTACACCTTC.

This chain links TRBV7-2 with TRBJ2-3, with a tentative D call TRBD1 (5 bases). The germline V and J ends were trimmed by 5 bases and 2 bases, with 8 bases remaining between them. CDR1 SGHTA and CDR2 FQGNSA come from the germline V gene. This CDR3 has 13 amino acids. CDR3 region: CASSRGITDTQYF. The CDR3 region has the DNA TGTGCCAGCAGCAGGGGCATCACAGATACGCAGTATTTT.

The rearrangement links TRBV10-3 to TRBJ2-1; a possible D gene is TRBD1 (6 bases). CDR1 and CDR2 from the germline V gene are ENHRY and SYGVKD. CDR3 length: 12 residues. The ends were cut back, 6 bases at V and 3 bases at J, with 6 bases in the middle. The CDR3 region is CAIRDSYNEQFF. CDR3 DNA sequence: TGTGCCATCAGGGACAGCTACAATGAGCAGTTCTTC.

The CDR3 nucleotides are TGTGCCAGCAGTGGGGGGCTCCTACAAGAGACCCAGTACTTC. Translated: CASSGGLLQETQYF. The chain is built from TRBV6-1 and TRBJ2-5, with D possibly being TRBD1 (6 bases). Germline lookup yields CDR1 MNHNS and CDR2 SASEGT. Trimming removed 4 bases from V and 2 bases from J, with 11 bases in between. The CDR3 sequence is 14 residues long.

The rearrangement links TRBV4-3 to TRBJ2-6, with D hard to call. This CDR3 spans 16 amino acids. V was trimmed by 0 bases and J by 0 bases, leaving 6 bases between them. Germline CDR1 reads LGHNA; CDR2 reads YSLEER. The CDR3 loop reads CASSQERGSGANVLTF. The DNA of the CDR3 is TGCGCCAGCAGCCAAGAGCGCGGCTCTGGGGCCAACGTCCTGACTTTC.

This clone was picked up many times. J is TRBJ2-7 and V is TRBV6-5; weak D call: TRBD2 (6 bases). Trimming pared 2 bases from V and 2 bases from J, leaving 16 bases between. The CDR3 consists of 16 residues. CDR1 is MNHEY and CDR2 is SVGAGI in the germline V gene. CDR3 in amino acids: CASSYTRLGIPYEQYF. CDR3 in DNA: TGTGCCAGCAGTTACACACGACTAGGGATCCCCTACGAGCAGTACTTC.

The CDR3 region is CASSLGSGDTYEQYF. In DNA, the CDR3 is TGTGCCAGCAGCTTAGGATCAGGCGATACCTACGAGCAGTACTTC. The V and J genes are TRBV7-9 and TRBJ2-7; D is unclear. The V end lost 1 base, the J end lost 2 bases, and 12 bases lay between the germline ends. This CDR3 comprises 15 residues. Germline V gene data show CDR1 as SEHNR and CDR2 as FQNEAQ (reference sequence).

This clone was observed a single time. The chain couples TRBV28 to TRBJ1-1, with 8 bases aligning to TRBD1. The trim removed 4 bases at V and 5 bases at J, leaving 9 bases unmatched. The CDR3 is 15 residues long. In germline, CDR1 is MDHEN, CDR2 SYDVKM. The CDR3 protein is CASSSSGGARTEAFF. CDR3 nucleotide sequence: TGTGCCAGCAGTTCCTCAGGGGGCGCGAGGACTGAAGCTTTCTTT.

This clone has at least ten counts. The rearrangement joins TRBV7-9 to TRBJ2-1; TRBD2 is a possible D gene (5 bases). Trimming removed 3 bases at V and 7 bases at J, with 13 bases between. Germline CDR1 reads SEHNR; CDR2 reads FQNEAQ (reference sequence). The CDR3 consists of 14 residues. CDR3 coding DNA: TGTGCCAGCAGCTTCAGTAGCGCGTTAAATGAGCAGTTCTTC. Its protein is CASSFSSALNEQFF.

The chain has TRBV25-1 and TRBJ1-6; the D is unclear. The CDR3 runs to 15 residues. The V and J ends lost 1 base and 9 bases respectively, with 13 bases between them. Germline CDR1 and CDR2: MGHDK and SYGVNS. The CDR3 loop reads CASSEWRSLGSPLHF. In nucleotides, the CDR3 is TGTGCCAGCAGTGAATGGAGAAGCCTGGGTTCACCCCTCCACTTT.

The chain carries TRBV5-5 and TRBJ2-1; 10 bases match TRBD1. Germline V CDR1 and CDR2: SGHKS, YYEKEE (reference sequence). V shed 4 bases, J shed 6 bases, and the junction held 4 bases outside the gene matches. The CDR3 has 14 amino acids. CDR3 nucleotide sequence: TGTGCCAGCAGCCGGGGACAGGGGATCAATGAGCAGTTCTTC. Translated, it gives CASSRGQGINEQFF.

Regarding this clone: The sample holds other DNA sequences that translate to the same CDR3. This rearrangement joins TRBV15 to TRBJ2-7, with D unclear. CDR1 LNHNV and CDR2 YYDKDF come from the germline V gene (reference sequence). V gave up 0 bases and J gave up 3 bases, with 9 bases separating them. This CDR3 has 14 amino acids. The DNA of the CDR3 is TGTGCCACCAGCAGAGAATCACCGGGCTACGAGCAGTACTTC. Its protein product is CATSRESPGYEQYF.